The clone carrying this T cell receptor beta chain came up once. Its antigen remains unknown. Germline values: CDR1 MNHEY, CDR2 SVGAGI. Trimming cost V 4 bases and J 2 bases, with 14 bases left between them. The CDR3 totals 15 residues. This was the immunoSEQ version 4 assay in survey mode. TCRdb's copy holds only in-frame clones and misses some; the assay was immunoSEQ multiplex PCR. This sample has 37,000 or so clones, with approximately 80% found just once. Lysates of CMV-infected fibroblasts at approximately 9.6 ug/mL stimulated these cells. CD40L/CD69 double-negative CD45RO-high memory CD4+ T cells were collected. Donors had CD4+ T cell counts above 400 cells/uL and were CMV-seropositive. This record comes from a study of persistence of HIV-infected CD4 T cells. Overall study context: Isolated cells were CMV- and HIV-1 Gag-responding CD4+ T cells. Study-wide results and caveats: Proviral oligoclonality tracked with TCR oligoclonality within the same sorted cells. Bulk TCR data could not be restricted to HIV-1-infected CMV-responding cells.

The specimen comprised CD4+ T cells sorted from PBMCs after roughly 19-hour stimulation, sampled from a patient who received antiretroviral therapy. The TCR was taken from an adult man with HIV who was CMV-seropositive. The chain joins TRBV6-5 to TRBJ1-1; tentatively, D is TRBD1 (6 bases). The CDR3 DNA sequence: TGTGCCAGCAGTTTCGAGGGACATGAAAACACTGAAGCTTTCTTT. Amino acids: CASSFEGHENTEAFF.